Given below is one T cell receptor (beta chain) in context. The V gene's germline CDR1 is SGHRS and CDR2 YFSETQ. This CDR3 region has 14 residues. Trimming took off 10 bases at V and 4 bases at J, with 17 bases between the two ends. The data derive from a study of T cells after yellow fever vaccination. TCRdb fed the 5' RACE reads into MiXCR, producing one record per CDR3 protein. This table holds around 530,000 distinct CDR3 sequences, 17% found once. The sequence was collected from a man aged 18 to 30 who received the YFV17D yellow fever vaccine. The V call is TRBV5-1, the J call TRBJ2-2; TRBD1 or TRBD2 may be the D gene (5 bases each). Specimen: PBMCs, collected less than 6 days after the first yellow fever vaccination. CDR3 in amino acids: CAGRDPRGTGELFF. Here the CDR3 DNA reads TGCGCCGGCCGGGACCCACGAGGCACCGGGGAGCTGTTTTTT.